The 26 T cell receptor beta chains below all came from one sample that was sequenced in a study of glioma-infiltrating T cells. Amplification of TCR alpha and beta CDR3 regions from RNA used iRepertoire nested multiplex PCR. MiXCR was run by TCRdb on the multiplex PCR reads, yielding one entry per CDR3 protein. The top ten clones hold about 12% of a sample with around 350,000 distinct CDR3 sequences, about two fifths of them seen once. Sequenced input: glioma tissue, nonneoplastic brain tissue, or PBMCs (not recorded which). The source is a human donor with low-grade glioma or glioblastoma, undergoing nonglioma brain surgery, or in good health (not recorded which).

This clonotype was counted a few times. The chain links TRBV6-2 or TRBV6-3 to TRBJ1-5; 7 nucleotides align to TRBD1. The CDR3 is 15 amino acids. The junction had 13 bases not matched to a gene; V was cut back by 8 bases and J by 6 bases. Germline loops: CDR1 MNHEY, CDR2 SVGEGT. The CDR3 region is CASGQPGQSGQPQHF. The DNA for the CDR3 is TGTGCCAGCGGCCAACCGGGACAGTCTGGTCAGCCCCAGCATTTT.

The V and J genes are TRBV15 and TRBJ2-7; weak D call: TRBD2 (6 bases). Germline V gene data show CDR1 as LNHNV and CDR2 as YYDKDF (reference sequence). V was shortened by 5 bases and J by 7 bases, with 18 bases between the two germline ends. The length of the CDR3 is 14 residues. The CDR3 DNA sequence: TGTGCCACCAGCCCTCCGGGGGTGCGTGTTGAGCAGTACTTC. Translating it yields CATSPPGVRVEQYF.

This clonotype was seen repeatedly, ten times or more. The rearrangement joins TRBV20-1 to TRBJ2-7, with 9 bases matching TRBD2. The CDR3 loop spans 12 amino acids. J lost 5 bases, V lost 8 bases, and 7 bases had no gene match. Germline CDR1 DFQATT, CDR2 SNEGSKA (reference sequence). CDR3 DNA sequence: TGCAGTAACACCGGGACTAGCAACGAGCAGTACTTC. Translation gives CSNTGTSNEQYF.

This clonotype turned up a few times. The chain links TRBV28 to TRBJ1-3; D not resolved. Trimming shortened V by 3 bases and J by 7 bases, and 16 bases separated the two germline ends. The CDR3 extends over 15 amino acids. Germline CDR1 reads MDHEN; CDR2 reads SYDVKM. CDR3: CASSFARVFFNTIYF. CDR3 nucleotide sequence: TGTGCCAGCAGTTTCGCAAGGGTATTTTTTAACACCATATATTTT.

This clonotype was detected a few times. This sequence joins TRBV28 and TRBJ1-1, with a tentative D call TRBD1 (5 bases). The CDR3 consists of 17 residues. Between the trimmed V and J ends, which lost 3 bases and 8 bases, there was a span of 25 bases. Germline-derived CDR1 and CDR2 are MDHEN and SYDVKM. DNA for the CDR3: TGTGCCAGCAGTTTCCTATACCAGACAGACACTGAAATGGAAGCTTTCTTT. As protein: CASSFLYQTDTEMEAFF.

This clonotype occurred many times. The chain is built from TRBV27 and TRBJ1-3; maybe TRBD1 (6 bases). Germline CDR1 and CDR2: MNHEY and SMNVEV (reference sequence). The germline V and J ends were trimmed by 4 bases and 0 bases, with 13 bases remaining between them. The CDR3 runs 16 residues. CDR3 DNA: TGTGCCAGCAGTTCCATGGGACACCACTCTGGAAACACCATATATTTT. It yields the protein CASSSMGHHSGNTIYF.

This clonotype was recorded at least ten times. This chain links TRBV28 with TRBJ2-7, with D perhaps TRBD1 (6 bases). The CDR3 spans 11 residues. The ends were cut back, 10 bases at V and 3 bases at J, with 10 bases in the middle. CDR1 and CDR2 from the germline V gene are MDHEN and SYDVKM. CDR3 DNA: TGTGCCATCACGGACAGCTACGAGCAGTACTTC. Amino acid sequence: CAITDSYEQYF.

On this clonotype: A much larger clonotype is one base distant, so this may be a read error. The chain combines TRBV27 with TRBJ1-2, with 8 bases that match TRBD1. The junction had 9 bases not matched to a gene; V was cut back by 6 bases and J by 3 bases. CDR1 is MNHEY, CDR2 SMNVEV, per germline (reference sequence). This CDR3 is built from 15 residues. CDR3 region: CASRDNGQGHYGYTF. Here the CDR3 DNA reads TGTGCCAGCAGGGATAATGGACAGGGCCACTATGGCTACACCTTC.

The chain carries TRBV3-1 and TRBJ2-7; 13 bases line up with TRBD2. CDR1 is LGHDT and CDR2 is YNNKEL in the germline V gene (reference sequence). The CDR3 runs to 14 residues. The J segment lost 11 bases and the V segment lost 1 base, leaving 5 bases of the junction unmatched. This chain's CDR3 is CASSQGGTSGKEYF. The CDR3 DNA reads as TGTGCCAGCAGCCAAGGGGGGACTAGCGGGAAGGAGTACTTC.

This clonotype came up many times. The genes are TRBV25-1 and TRBJ1-1; D gene uncertain. CDR1 is MGHDK, CDR2 SYGVNS, per germline. This CDR3 has 13 amino acids. Trimming left V 6 bases short and J 4 bases short, with 12 bases between. CDR3: CASSISMVTEAFF. CDR3 in DNA: TGTGCCAGCAGCATATCGATGGTCACTGAAGCTTTCTTT.

This clonotype has a handful of counts. This chain uses TRBV12-3 or TRBV12-4 with TRBJ2-5; D might be TRBD2 (5 bases). The CDR3 is 15 amino acids. V lost 1 base and J lost 0, with 9 bases in between. The CDR3 nucleotides read TGTGCCAGCAGTTTAGGTGCTAGCTACCAAGAGACCCAGTACTTC. This sequence encodes CASSLGASYQETQYF.

This chain connects TRBV6-6 to TRBJ2-4, with D tentatively TRBD1 (5 bases). Per the germline V gene, CDR1 is MNHNY and CDR2 is SVGAGI (reference sequence). Trimming removed 2 bases from V and 1 base from J, with 9 bases in between. The CDR3 is 15 amino acids. CDR3: CASSYLSGAKNIQYF. The CDR3 DNA reads as TGTGCCAGCAGTTACCTCTCAGGGGCCAAAAACATTCAGTACTTC.

This clonotype has just one count. The chain employs TRBV7-2 and TRBJ2-7; the match to TRBD2 covers 7 bases. Trimming at V came to 0 bases and at J to 1 base, leaving 9 bases not matched to a gene. Looked up from germline, CDR1 is SGHTA and CDR2 is FQGNSA. This CDR3 is built from 17 residues. CDR3 in amino acids: CASSLAHGGRRSYEQYF. The CDR3 bases are TGTGCCAGCAGCTTAGCGCACGGCGGGAGAAGATCCTACGAGCAGTACTTC.

The chain joins TRBV4-1 to TRBJ2-3; D gene ambiguous. This CDR3 contains 14 residues. Germline V gene sequence: CDR1 MGHRA, CDR2 YSYEKL. With 0 bases removed from V and 1 base from J, the gap between germline ends came to 5 bases. In nucleotides, the CDR3 is TGCGCCAGCAGCCAAGATACCCGCACAGATACGCAGTATTTT. Translating gives CASSQDTRTDTQYF.

On this clonotype: Given a much more abundant clone one base away, this may be a read error. The CDR3 end shows no conserved phenylalanine or tryptophan, and so a read error is likely. V gene TRBV6-1 combines with J gene TRBJ2-5; perhaps TRBD2 as D (5 bases). Deletions cut 8 bases from V and 4 bases from J, with 14 bases between. Germline CDR1 is MNHNS and CDR2 is SASEGT. The CDR3 contains 13 residues. The CDR3 bases are TGTGCCAGCGAACTCTTAGGAGGAGAGACCCAGTACTCC. It encodes CASELLGGETQYS.

This clonotype was recorded a few times. V usage is TRBV27 and J usage is TRBJ2-7; D possibly corresponds to TRBD1 (6 bases). V lost 1 base and J 2 bases, leaving 12 bases between the germline ends. In germline, CDR1 is MNHEY, CDR2 SMNVEV (reference sequence). The length of the CDR3 is 15 residues. The CDR3 protein is CASSLYPDRTYEQYF. The CDR3 DNA reads as TGTGCCAGCAGTTTATACCCCGACAGGACCTACGAGCAGTACTTC.

A single count supports this clonotype. The junction does not match germline at one end; this may be a read error. This rearrangement joins TRBV28 to TRBJ1-1, with D possibly TRBD1 on 6 matching bases. The germline gives CDR1 MDHEN, CDR2 SYDVKM. This CDR3 is built from 13 residues. The CDR3 DNA is TGTGCCAGCGGGCTACAGGGTAGGACTGAAGCTCTCTTT. Amino acid sequence: CASGLQGRTEALF.

This clonotype was observed many times. CDR3 in amino acids: CASSPGVRTGHKGYTF. DNA of the CDR3: TGTGCCAGCAGTCCAGGGGTCCGGACAGGGCATAAGGGCTACACCTTC. The J gene is TRBJ1-2, the V gene TRBV27; 8 positions agree with TRBD1. The germline V gene encodes CDR1 MNHEY and CDR2 SMNVEV (reference sequence). The CDR3 extends over 16 amino acids. Trimming removed 5 bases from V and 8 bases from J; junction bases left unmatched: 16.

On this clonotype: Being one base from a much bigger clone, this may be a read error. The chain combines TRBV28 with TRBJ2-5; 13 bases align to TRBD2. CDR1 and CDR2 (germline): MDHEN, SYDVKM. There are 14 residues in the CDR3. The CDR3 region is CASSWTSGRETEYF. DNA for the CDR3: TGTGCCAGCAGCTGGACTAGCGGGAGAGAGACCGAGTACTTC.

A few counts support this clonotype. This chain joins TRBV7-3 and TRBJ2-7, with D unresolved. The V end lost 4 bases, the J end lost 5 bases, and 12 bases lay between the germline ends. Germline V gene sequence: CDR1 SGHTA, CDR2 FQGTGA. The CDR3 is 13 residues long. CDR3 bases: TGTGCCAGCAGCTACGCGACACTGAACGAGCAGTACTTC. This encodes CASSYATLNEQYF.

The rearrangement joins TRBV10-3 to TRBJ2-7; 7 nucleotides align to TRBD1. CDR1 ENHRY and CDR2 SYGVKD come from the germline V gene. V shed 8 bases, J shed 2 bases, and the junction held 12 bases outside the gene matches. The CDR3 loop spans 15 amino acids. CDR3: CAIGGEGQLTYEQYF. The CDR3 DNA follows: TGTGCCATCGGTGGTGAGGGACAGCTTACCTACGAGCAGTACTTC.

The J gene is TRBJ2-1, the V gene TRBV19; unclear D gene. Trimming shortened V by 0 bases and J by 3 bases, and 12 bases separated the two germline ends. This CDR3 region has 16 residues. Germline V gene lookup returns CDR1 LNHDA and CDR2 SQIVND (reference sequence). The CDR3 bases are TGTGCCAGTAGTATAGACCGACACCCCATCTACAATGAGCAGTTCTTC. This sequence encodes CASSIDRHPIYNEQFF.

The genes are TRBV20-1 and TRBJ2-1, with TRBD2 matching over 9 bases. V dropped 2 bases and J dropped 8; count of bases not matched to a gene: 7. There are 14 residues in the CDR3. In germline, CDR1 is DFQATT, CDR2 SNEGSKA (reference sequence). The CDR3 loop is CSARKGGRAHEQFF. In DNA, the CDR3 is TGCAGTGCTAGAAAGGGCGGGAGGGCCCATGAGCAGTTCTTC.

This clonotype was counted only a few times. The rearrangement joins TRBV28 to TRBJ1-5, with D hard to call. The V gene's germline CDR1 is MDHEN and CDR2 SYDVKM. V was shortened by 6 bases and J by 4 bases, with 10 bases between the two germline ends. The CDR3 spans 13 residues. The CDR3 nucleotides read TGTGCCAGCAGCAACGGACCTAATCAGCCCCAGCATTTT. It encodes CASSNGPNQPQHF.

On this clonotype itself: Relative to the germline gene, one junction end is altered; a read error may explain this. DNA for the CDR3: TGTGCCAGCAGCTCCCGACAGGACAACACTGAAGCTTTCTTC. This codes for CASSSRQDNTEAFF. The chain is built from TRBV3-1 and TRBJ1-1, with D possibly matching TRBD1 (6 bases). This CDR3 contains 14 residues. Germline V gene lookup returns CDR1 LGHDT and CDR2 YNNKEL (reference sequence).

The chain joins TRBV25-1 to TRBJ2-1, with a weak D call TRBD1 (6 bases). Trimming cost V 8 bases and J 7 bases, with 27 bases left between them. The CDR3 contains 17 residues. Germline loops: CDR1 MGHDK, CDR2 SYGVNS. The CDR3, as DNA: TGTGCCAGCTCCTTGCCAACAGGGAAAGGGGCCCATAATGAGCAGTTCTTC. Protein product: CASSLPTGKGAHNEQFF. Full variable domain (rest looked up from reference TRBV25-1 and TRBJ2-1): EADIYQTPRYLVIGTGKKITLECSQTMGHDKMYWYQQDPGMELHLIHYSYGVNSTEKGDLSSESTVSRIRTEHFPLTLESARPSHTSQYLCASSLPTGKGAHNEQFFGPGTRLTVL.